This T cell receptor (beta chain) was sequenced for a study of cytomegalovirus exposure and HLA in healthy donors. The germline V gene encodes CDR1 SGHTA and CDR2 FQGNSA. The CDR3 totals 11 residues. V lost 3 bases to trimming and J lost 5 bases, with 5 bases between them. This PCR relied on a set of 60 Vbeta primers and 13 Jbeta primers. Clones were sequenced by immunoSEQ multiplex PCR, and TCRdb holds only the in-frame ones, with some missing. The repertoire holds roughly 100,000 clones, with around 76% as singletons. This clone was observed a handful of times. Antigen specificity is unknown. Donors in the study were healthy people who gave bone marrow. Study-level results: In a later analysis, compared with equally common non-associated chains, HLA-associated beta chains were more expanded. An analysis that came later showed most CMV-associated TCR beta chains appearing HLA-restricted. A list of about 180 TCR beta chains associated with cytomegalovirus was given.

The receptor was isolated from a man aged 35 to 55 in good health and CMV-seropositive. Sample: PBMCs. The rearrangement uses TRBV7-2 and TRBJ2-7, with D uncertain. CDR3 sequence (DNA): TGTGCCAGCAGCTTTTTCGACGAGCAGTACTTC. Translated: CASSFFDEQYF.